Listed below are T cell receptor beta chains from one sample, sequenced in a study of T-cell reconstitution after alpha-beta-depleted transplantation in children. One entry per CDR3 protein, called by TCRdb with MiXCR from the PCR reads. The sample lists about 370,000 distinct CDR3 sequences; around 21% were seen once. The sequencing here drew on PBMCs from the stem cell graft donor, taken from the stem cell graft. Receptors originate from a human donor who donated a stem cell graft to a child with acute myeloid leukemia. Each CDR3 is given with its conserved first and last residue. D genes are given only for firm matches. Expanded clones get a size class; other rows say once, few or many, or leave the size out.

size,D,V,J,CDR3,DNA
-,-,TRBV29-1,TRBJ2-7,CSVAAGEFYEQYF,TGCAGCGTCGCCGCAGGGGAGTTCTACGAGCAGTACTTC
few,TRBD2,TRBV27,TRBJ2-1,CASSPTSGRATEQFF,TGTGCCAGCAGTCCCACTAGCGGGAGGGCCACTGAGCAGTTCTTC
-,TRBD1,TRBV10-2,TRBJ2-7,CASSEFRTGTYEQYF,TGCGCCAGCAGTGAGTTCCGGACAGGGACCTACGAGCAGTACTTC
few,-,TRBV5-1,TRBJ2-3,CASSLAGVSDTQYF,TGCGCCAGCAGCTTGGCCGGGGTATCCGATACGCAGTATTTT
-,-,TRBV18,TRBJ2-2,CASSLTTEITGELFF,TGTGCCAGCTCACTCACGACAGAAATCACCGGGGAGCTGTTTTTT
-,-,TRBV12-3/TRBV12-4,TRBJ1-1,CASSLGYRRDTEAFF,TGTGCCAGCAGTTTAGGATACAGGAGGGACACTGAAGCTTTCTTT
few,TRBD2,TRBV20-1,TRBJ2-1,CSAIDSGGPDEQFF,TGCAGTGCTATTGATTCGGGAGGGCCTGATGAGCAGTTCTTC
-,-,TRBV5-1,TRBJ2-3,CASSFEQLNTDTQYF,TGCGCCAGCAGCTTCGAGCAACTCAACACAGATACGCAGTATTTT
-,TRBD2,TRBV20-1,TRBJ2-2,CTRVEREGLGAGELFF,TGCACCCGGGTCGAGCGGGAGGGATTGGGGGCCGGGGAGCTGTTTTTT
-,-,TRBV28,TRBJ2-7,CASSLGLPGTYSYEQYF,TGTGCCAGCAGTTTAGGCCTCCCGGGGACCTACTCCTACGAGCAGTACTTC
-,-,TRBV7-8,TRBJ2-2,CASSLRGRRGNTGELFF,TGTGCCAGCAGCCTAAGGGGCCGGAGAGGGAACACCGGGGAGCTGTTTTTT
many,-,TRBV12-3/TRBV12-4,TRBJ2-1,CASSVRDEQFF,TGTGCCAGCAGTGTCCGGGATGAGCAGTTCTTC
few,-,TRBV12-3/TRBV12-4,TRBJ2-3,CASRNSRLSSTDTQYF,TGTGCCAGCAGAAATTCCCGCCTAAGCAGCACAGATACGCAGTATTTT
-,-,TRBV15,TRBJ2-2,CATSPTGEHTGELFF,TGTGCCACCAGCCCGACGGGCGAACACACCGGGGAGCTGTTTTTT
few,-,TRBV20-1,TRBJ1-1,CSASRELNTEAFF,TGCAGTGCTAGCAGGGAATTGAACACTGAAGCTTTCTTT
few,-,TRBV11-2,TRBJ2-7,CASSSGRDFYEQYF,TGTGCCAGCAGCTCCGGAAGGGACTTCTACGAGCAGTACTTC
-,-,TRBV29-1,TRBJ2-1,CSVVPGGFNEQFF,TGCAGCGTTGTCCCAGGGGGGTTCAATGAGCAGTTCTTC
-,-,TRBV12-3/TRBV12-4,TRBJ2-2,CAGRPEDGTGELFF,TGTGCCGGAAGGCCTGAGGACGGCACCGGGGAGCTGTTTTTT
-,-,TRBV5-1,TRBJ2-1,CASSLALDSSYNEQFF,TGCGCCAGCAGCTTGGCCTTGGACAGCTCCTACAATGAGCAGTTCTTC
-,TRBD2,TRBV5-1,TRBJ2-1,CASSSGTSGPRRDNEQFF,TGCGCCAGCAGCTCTGGGACTAGCGGGCCAAGAAGAGACAATGAGCAGTTCTTC
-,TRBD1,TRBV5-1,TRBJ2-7,CASRYPGQESYEQYF,TGCGCCAGCAGATACCCGGGACAGGAATCCTACGAGCAGTACTTC
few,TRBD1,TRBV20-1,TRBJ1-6,CSAAPGQGALNSPLHF,TGCAGTGCTGCCCCGGGACAGGGGGCTCTTAATTCACCCCTCCACTTT
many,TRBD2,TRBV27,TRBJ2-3,CASRSSGNPLDTQYF,TGTGCCAGCAGATCTAGCGGGAACCCCCTAGATACGCAGTATTTT
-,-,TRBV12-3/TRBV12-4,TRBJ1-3,CASSFQISSGNTIYF,TGTGCCAGCAGTTTTCAGATAAGCTCTGGAAACACCATATATTTT
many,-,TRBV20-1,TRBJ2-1,CSAKGDHPDEQFF,TGCAGTGCTAAAGGGGACCACCCCGATGAGCAGTTCTTC
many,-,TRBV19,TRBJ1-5,CASSTQINQPQHF,TGTGCCAGTAGCACGCAGATTAATCAGCCCCAGCATTTT